This T cell receptor beta chain was sequenced during a study of blood T cell repertoires in COVID-19. Turning to the study itself: The United States, Italy and Spain provided the acute and convalescent COVID-19 samples. The analysed material was cDNA or gDNA that came from T cells, B-cell-depleted T cells, or PBMCs.

Under the authors' procedure: Amplifying reference gene primers gave estimates of nucleated cell counts. Profiled with immunoSEQ multiplex PCR; TCRdb holds only in-frame clones, not every one. That table gives V, J and clone size, and the DNA gave D and trimming. Of around 230,000 clones in the sample, 81% were seen once. Germline V gene lookup returns CDR1 WSHSY and CDR2 SAAADI. The CDR3 covers 14 residues. The trim removed 5 bases at V and 5 bases at J, leaving 5 bases unmatched. The source of this sequence is a woman of 80 years or more with acute or convalescent COVID-19. Sequenced: peripheral blood. The V gene is TRBV10-2, the J gene TRBJ2-5; 10 bases are a match to TRBD1. Written as DNA, the CDR3 is TGCGCCAGCAGTCAGCCGGGACAGGGGGAGACCCAGTACTTC. Protein: CASSQPGQGETQYF.